This section outlines one T cell receptor beta chain sequence together with its context. What it binds is unknown. The data stem from a study of PD-1 blockade in classical Hodgkin lymphoma. The repertoire was sequenced with immunoSEQ multiplex PCR; TCRdb's copy has only in-frame clones and lacks some. This table has tens of thousands of clones, more than 85% appearing once. General study results and limits: Underlying causes for the observed repertoire differences were not defined, possibly disease activity or prior therapy. Patients newly diagnosed and complete responders had comparable baseline diversity.

No patient escaped relapse after autologous stem cell transplantation, and brentuximab vedotin exposure varied. The V gene's germline CDR1 is MNHEY and CDR2 SVGAGI. The CDR3 contains 14 residues. J was trimmed by 4 bases and V by 6 bases; bases with no gene match: 8. The clonotype was recovered from a human donor with classical Hodgkin lymphoma. This chain links TRBV6-5 with TRBJ2-5; 7 nucleotides agree with TRBD1. The sample here was peripheral blood mononuclear cells (PBMCs), taken at baseline. The CDR3 sequence is CASSHPTGLETQYF. The CDR3 DNA reads as TGTGCCAGCAGCCACCCGACAGGGCTAGAGACCCAGTACTTC.